Given below is one TCR beta chain in context. Its matching antigen is unknown. The study made its TRB cDNA libraries by 5' RACE, adding UMI labels. TCRdb reprocessed the 5' RACE reads and stores each CDR3 protein as one record, lacking DNA. The sample has 40,000 to 55,000 distinct CDR3 sequences, and its top ten clones hold roughly 1.6%. The data belong to a study of CXCR3-negative and CXCR3-positive naive CD8 T cells. Findings and limits, study-wide: Naive subsets were similarly diverse, while memory CD8+ repertoires were much less diverse. TRB CDR3 hydrophobicity was greater in CXCR3-positive naive cells than in CXCR3-negative naive cells. Within a donor, both naive subsets shared TRBV-TRBJ usage, unlike memory cells. Both naive subsets carried similar amounts of surface CD5, so TCR strength was inferred from TRB CDR3 properties.

Sequencing input: naive CXCR3- CD8+ T cells from blood. The subset: CD45RO-CCR7+CD27+CD95- naive CD8+ T cells lacking CXCR3 (TNR3-). The clonotype was recovered from a human donor in good health. Some clones in this sample may be carry-over from other donors' samples.

The CDR3 sequence is CASKTGVNSPLHF. V is TRBV19 and J is TRBJ1-6; the TRBD1 assignment by TCRdb is unverifiable without DNA. Germline V CDR1 and CDR2: LNHDA, SQIVND (reference sequence). The CDR3 length is 13 residues.